Following are 21 T cell receptor beta chains from one sample sequenced in a study of CD8+ T cells in alopecia areata. As to treatment: oral pan-JAK inhibitor, 5-10 mg twice daily. Extracted from the samples, RNA was reverse transcribed into cDNA to serve as the sequencing template. Sequencing was performed with immunoSEQ multiplex PCR; in TCRdb, only in-frame clones are kept and a portion is missing. The sample lists some 88,000 clones, roughly two fifths occurring once. Sequences were derived from CD8+ T cells sorted from blood, sampled at week 24, from a patient treated with tofacitinib. These TCRs come from a human donor with alopecia areata.

The CDR3 sequence is CASSQRREYTGELFF. DNA for the CDR3: TGCGCCAGCAGCCAGCGGCGGGAGTACACCGGGGAGCTGTTTTTT. The genes are TRBV4-1 and TRBJ2-2; TRBD2 matches 7 bases. The germline V gene has CDR1 MGHRA and CDR2 YSYEKL. V was pared by 3 bases and J by 3 bases, with 4 bases of the junction left unmatched. This CDR3 comprises 15 residues.

This clone came up a few times. The chain is built from TRBV27 and TRBJ1-5; D uncertain. The CDR3 contains 13 residues. In germline, CDR1 is MNHEY, CDR2 SMNVEV (reference sequence). Trimming removed 4 bases from V and 6 bases from J, with 10 bases in between. The CDR3 coding sequence is TGTGCCAGCAGTTCTGGGTTCCTTCAGCCCCAGCATTTT. Residues: CASSSGFLQPQHF.

This clone was counted between two and nine times. The rearrangement links TRBV2 to TRBJ2-1, with D maybe TRBD2 (6 bases). Deletions cut 4 bases from V and 8 bases from J, with 9 bases between. CDR1 and CDR2 from the germline V gene are SNHLY and FYNNEI. This CDR3 has 12 residues. The CDR3 bases are TGTGCCAGCAGTGCTACGGGGGATGAGCAGTTCTTC. Translating gives CASSATGDEQFF. Based on the CDR3 plus reference TRBV2 and TRBJ2-1, the full variable domain is EPEVTQTPSHQVTQMGQEVILRCVPISNHLYFYWYRQILGQKVEFLVSFYNNEISEKSEIFDDQFSVERPDGSNFTLKIRSTKLEDSAMYFCASSATGDEQFFGPGTRLTVL.

This clone was detected only a few times. The rearrangement joins TRBV30 to TRBJ2-2, with D unclear. Germline V gene data show CDR1 as GTSNPN and CDR2 as SVGIG (reference sequence). The CDR3 covers 13 residues. The germline V and J ends were trimmed by 2 bases and 1 base, with 5 bases remaining between them. Here the CDR3 reads CAWSQMNTGELFF. DNA for the CDR3: TGTGCCTGGAGTCAGATGAACACCGGGGAGCTGTTTTTT.

This clone has a handful of counts. The V call is TRBV23-1, the J call TRBJ1-5; D is perhaps TRBD1 (5 bases). TRBV23-1 has ORF status, its function being uncertain. The length of the CDR3 is 14 residues. Trimming shortened V by 6 bases and J by 5 bases, and 14 bases separated the two germline ends. The CDR3 nucleotides are TGCGCCAGCAGCTCATACCCAGGGTATCAGCCCCAGCATTTT. This encodes CASSSYPGYQPQHF.

The chain uses TRBV9 and TRBJ2-7, with 10 bases matching TRBD1. CDR1 is SGDLS and CDR2 is YYNGEE in the germline V gene. This CDR3 comprises 14 residues. The V and J ends lost 4 bases and 3 bases, in that order; junction bases with no gene match: 4. The CDR3 region has the DNA TGTGCCAGCAGCATCGGGACAGGGGACTACGAGCAGTACTTC. This sequence encodes CASSIGTGDYEQYF.

The V and J genes are TRBV15 and TRBJ2-7; no definite D call. This CDR3 spans 13 amino acids. V lost 3 bases and J lost 7, with 13 bases in between. The germline CDR1 and CDR2 sequences are LNHNV and YYDKDF (reference sequence). CDR3 sequence (DNA): TGTGCCACCAGCAGTCGCCCAGAAAGAGAGCAGTACTTC. Translating it yields CATSSRPEREQYF.

This clone was detected many times. The rearrangement links TRBV18 to TRBJ2-1; D is possibly TRBD2 (5 bases). The CDR3 runs 12 residues. Germline CDR1 is KGHSH and CDR2 is LQKENI. Trimming stripped 5 bases from V and 6 bases from J, with 8 bases between. This CDR3 reads CASSEGANEQFF. CDR3 coding DNA: TGTGCCAGCTCAGAGGGAGCCAATGAGCAGTTCTTC. The variable domain in full, completed from reference TRBV18 and TRBJ2-1, reads NAGVMQNPRHLVRRRGQEARLRCSPMKGHSHVYWYRQLPEEGLKFMVYLQKENIIDESGMPKERFSAEFPKEGPSILRIQQVVRGDSAAYFCASSEGANEQFFGPGTRLTVL.

The J gene is TRBJ2-7, the V gene TRBV27; tentative D call: TRBD2 (6 bases). Trimming left V 2 bases short and J 2 bases short, with 10 bases between. This CDR3 is built from 14 residues. From germline, CDR1 is MNHEY and CDR2 SMNVEV (reference sequence). CDR3 protein: CASSLQGGPYEQYF. Here the CDR3 DNA reads TGTGCCAGCAGTTTACAGGGAGGTCCCTACGAGCAGTACTTC.

The chain carries TRBV25-1 and TRBJ2-3; TRBD2 is a possible D gene (5 bases). V was trimmed by 4 bases and J by 5 bases, leaving 13 bases between them. Germline V gives CDR1 MGHDK, CDR2 SYGVNS. The CDR3 sequence is 14 residues long. The CDR3 coding sequence is TGTGCCAGCAGTGGGGAGCTGCGGGTAGATACGCAGTATTTT. Amino acids: CASSGELRVDTQYF.

The chain joins TRBV5-4 to TRBJ1-1; no clear D gene. The V gene lost 4 bases and the J gene lost 2 bases, with 12 bases spanning the gap. CDR1 and CDR2 (germline): SGHNT, YYREEE (reference sequence). The CDR3 runs to 14 residues. In DNA, the CDR3 is TGTGCCAGCAGCCCAGGTCGAGGTAACACTGAAGCTTTCTTT. It codes for CASSPGRGNTEAFF.

This chain joins TRBV19 and TRBJ2-5; 9 bases fit TRBD2. The J call may be wrong; the DNA end is better matched by TRBJ2-7. CDR3 length: 15 residues. CDR1 is LNHDA and CDR2 is SQIVND in the germline V gene (reference sequence). The CDR3: CASSILSGRRDEQYF. The CDR3 coding sequence is TGTGCCAGTAGTATCCTAAGCGGGAGGAGGGACGAGCAGTACTTC.

The rearrangement joins TRBV7-8 to TRBJ2-7, with 7 positions matching TRBD1. CDR3 length: 15 amino acids. Losses at the gene ends were 11 bases for V and 0 bases for J; bases not matched to a gene: 13. Germline V gene lookup returns CDR1 SGHVS and CDR2 FQNEAQ. The CDR3 loop is CAAGTEGVDSYEQYF. The CDR3 nucleotides read TGTGCCGCTGGGACAGAGGGTGTAGACTCCTACGAGCAGTACTTC.

The V gene is TRBV29-1, the J gene TRBJ2-7; 11 bases align to TRBD2. The CDR3 is 13 residues long. V shed 4 bases, J shed 3 bases, and the junction held 2 bases outside the gene matches. The germline V gene encodes CDR1 SQVTM and CDR2 ANQGSEA. The CDR3 DNA sequence: TGCAGCGTTGCCGGGACTAGCGGCTACGAGCAGTACTTC. As protein: CSVAGTSGYEQYF.

V usage is TRBV2 and J usage is TRBJ2-5; 13 bases match TRBD2. Trimming cost V 1 base and J 4 bases; bases outside gene matches: 0. This CDR3 spans 15 amino acids. Germline CDR1 is SNHLY and CDR2 is FYNNEI. CDR3 in amino acids: CASSEGTSGRETQYF. CDR3 nucleotides: TGTGCCAGCAGTGAAGGGACTAGCGGGAGAGAGACCCAGTACTTC.

The genes are TRBV6-6 and TRBJ2-5; D perhaps matches TRBD2 (5 bases). The germline gives CDR1 MNHNY, CDR2 SVGAGI (reference sequence). The CDR3 is made up of 15 amino acids. With 7 bases removed from V and 0 bases from J, the gap between germline ends came to 15 bases. This CDR3 is CASTVDWEYQETQYF. In DNA, the CDR3 is TGTGCCAGCACCGTGGATTGGGAGTACCAAGAGACCCAGTACTTC.

In nucleotides, the CDR3 is TGCAGCGAAGGGATGACGGGGAATGAGCAGTTCTTC. Protein sequence: CSEGMTGNEQFF. The rearrangement links TRBV29-1 to TRBJ2-1, with TRBD2 as a possible D gene (5 bases). Germline-derived CDR1 and CDR2 are SQVTM and ANQGSEA. V was shortened by 7 bases and J by 7 bases, with 14 bases between the two germline ends. This CDR3 has 12 amino acids.

In regard to this clone: This same CDR3 is encoded by further DNA sequences in the sample. V and J are TRBV30 and TRBJ2-7; TRBD1 agrees at 7 bases. Germline V gene lookup returns CDR1 GTSNPN and CDR2 SVGIG (reference sequence). Trimming at V came to 0 bases and at J to 3 bases, leaving 8 bases not matched to a gene. The CDR3 has 15 amino acids. Here the CDR3 reads CAWSVRTGYLYEQYF. CDR3 bases: TGTGCCTGGAGTGTCCGGACAGGATACCTCTACGAGCAGTACTTC.

This chain links TRBV5-6 with TRBJ2-1; D perhaps matches TRBD1 (5 bases). Per germline, CDR1 SGHDT and CDR2 YYEEEE. The CDR3 totals 13 residues. Trimming took off 0 bases at V and 8 bases at J, with 9 bases between the two ends. CDR3: CASSLVEGDEQFF. The CDR3, as DNA: TGTGCCAGCAGCTTGGTTGAAGGGGATGAGCAGTTCTTC.

This chain uses TRBV2 with TRBJ2-7, with D perhaps given as TRBD1 or TRBD2 (6 bases each). V lost 7 bases and J 2 bases, leaving 9 bases between the germline ends. Germline V gives CDR1 SNHLY, CDR2 FYNNEI. This CDR3 spans 12 amino acids. The CDR3 here is CASNRGAYEQYF. For the CDR3, the DNA is TGTGCCAGCAATAGGGGGGCCTACGAGCAGTACTTC.

The chain links TRBV29-1 to TRBJ1-2, with 11 positions matching TRBD1. Trimming removed 4 bases from V and 8 bases from J; junction bases left unmatched: 6. The CDR3 sequence is 13 residues long. Germline V gene data show CDR1 as SQVTM and CDR2 as ANQGSEA. DNA of the CDR3: TGCAGCGTTGTGGGACAGGGGGACGGGGGCTACACCTTC. This encodes CSVVGQGDGGYTF.